The present entry profiles one TCR beta chain with its context. Enrollees, about 18 to 90 years old, lived in approximately 24 US areas. Self-reported history from a screening survey and questionnaire set each donor's cohort. Exposed study participants had met a COVID-19 case within 2 weeks before entry. In germline, CDR1 is MNHEY, CDR2 SMNVEV (reference sequence). Unmatched junction bases numbered 3, after V lost 4 bases and J lost 6 bases. This CDR3 spans 15 amino acids. In the original analysis: It was from reference gene primer amplification that nucleated cell counts were estimated. Profiling relied on immunoSEQ multiplex PCR, and the TCRdb table lists in-frame clones only, not all of them. The DNA gave D and trimming, while V, J and clone size come from that table. Altogether over 200,000 clones are present, 88% being singletons, with the ten largest covering over 3.5%. The data were taken from a study of blood T cell repertoires in COVID-19.

This chain links TRBV27 with TRBJ2-1; 13 positions agree with TRBD2. The sequenced sample consisted of PBMCs or T cells enriched from blood (not recorded which). The sequence came from a woman between 25 and 40 years old who had been exposed to COVID-19. The CDR3 nucleotides are TGTGCCAGCAGTTCCGGACTAGCGGGAGTCAATGAGCAGTTCTTC. It yields the protein CASSSGLAGVNEQFF.